The clone carrying this T cell receptor beta chain was counted only a few times. The data stem from a study of tumor-infiltrating lymphocytes in oesophageal squamous cell carcinoma. In germline, CDR1 is SGHTA, CDR2 FQGNSA. This CDR3 is built from 14 residues. A single record per CDR3 protein comes from TCRdb applying MiXCR to the PCR reads. The repertoire includes about 12,000 distinct CDR3 sequences, roughly 60% of them detected once, and approximately 29% sits in the top ten. The clonotype was recovered from a female donor with esophageal squamous cell carcinoma. The material sequenced was esophageal tumor tissue. The chain has TRBV7-2 and TRBJ2-7; 7 bases fit TRBD1. The J call could be wrong; TRBJ2-3 is a better fit for the DNA end. The DNA of the CDR3 is TGTGCCAGCAGCCGGACAGGAACTGTAGATACGCAGTATTTT. Its protein is CASSRTGTVDTQYF.